This paragraph covers one T cell receptor (beta chain) sequence. The antigen remains unidentified. Trimming removed 2 bases from V and 2 bases from J, with 9 bases in between. Germline loops: CDR1 SNHLY, CDR2 FYNNEI. CDR3 length equals 14 residues. The data were obtained in a study of cytomegalovirus exposure and HLA in healthy donors. Study findings and constraints: Researchers left out some V segments, among them TRBV6-2 and TRBV6-3, as indistinguishable. Usually a TCR sequence was rare, but some public TCRs were found in many donors.

60 Vbeta and 13 Jbeta primers were used in PCR. As processed by the authors: Roughly 10 million shared chains were among 80 million or so unique TCR beta chains counted in a later analysis. Clones were sequenced by immunoSEQ multiplex PCR, and TCRdb holds only the in-frame ones, with some missing. Clone size and V and J calls were adopted from that table, with D and trimming inferred from the DNA. The table has over 150,000 clones, roughly 83% seen once. The receptor was isolated from a boy aged 2 to 10 in good health and CMV-seronegative. The V call is TRBV2, the J call TRBJ2-5; D gene unclear. Specimen: PBMCs. The CDR3, as DNA: TGTGCCAGCAGTGAATTGAGACATCAAGAGACCCAGTACTTC. Residues: CASSELRHQETQYF.